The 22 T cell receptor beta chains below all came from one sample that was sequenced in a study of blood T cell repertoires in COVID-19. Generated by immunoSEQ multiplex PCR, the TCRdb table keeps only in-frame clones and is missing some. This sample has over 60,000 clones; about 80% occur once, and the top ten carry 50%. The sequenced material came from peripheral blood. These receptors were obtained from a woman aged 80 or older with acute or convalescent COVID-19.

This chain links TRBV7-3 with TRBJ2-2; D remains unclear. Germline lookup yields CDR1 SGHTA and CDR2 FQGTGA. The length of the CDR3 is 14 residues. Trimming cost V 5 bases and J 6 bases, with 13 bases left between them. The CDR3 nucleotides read TGTGCCAGCAGCCCGTACGCTGCGGCCGGGGAGCTGTTTTTT. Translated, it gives CASSPYAAAGELFF.

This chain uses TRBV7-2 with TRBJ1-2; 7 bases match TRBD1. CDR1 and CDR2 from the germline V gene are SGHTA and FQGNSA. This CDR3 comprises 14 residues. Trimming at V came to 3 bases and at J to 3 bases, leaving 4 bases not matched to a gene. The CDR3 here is CASSFLQGDYGYTF. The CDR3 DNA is TGTGCCAGCAGCTTCCTGCAGGGGGACTATGGCTACACCTTC.

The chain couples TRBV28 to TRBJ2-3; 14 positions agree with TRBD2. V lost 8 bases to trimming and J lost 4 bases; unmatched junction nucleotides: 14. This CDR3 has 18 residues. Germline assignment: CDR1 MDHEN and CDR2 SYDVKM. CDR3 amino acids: CASGDPGLAGEEADTQYF. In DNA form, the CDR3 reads TGTGCCAGCGGCGATCCGGGACTAGCGGGAGAAGAAGCAGATACGCAGTATTTT.

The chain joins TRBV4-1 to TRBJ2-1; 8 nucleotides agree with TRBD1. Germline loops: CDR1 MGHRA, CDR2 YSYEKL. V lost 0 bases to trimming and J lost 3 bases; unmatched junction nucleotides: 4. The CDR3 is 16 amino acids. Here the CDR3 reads CASSQDAGGVYNEQFF. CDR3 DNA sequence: TGCGCCAGCAGCCAAGATGCAGGGGGCGTCTACAATGAGCAGTTCTTC.

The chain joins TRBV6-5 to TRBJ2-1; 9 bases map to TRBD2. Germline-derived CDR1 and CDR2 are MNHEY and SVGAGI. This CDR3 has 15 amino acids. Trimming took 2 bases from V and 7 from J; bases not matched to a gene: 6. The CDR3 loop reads CASSYNSGRGNEQFF. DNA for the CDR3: TGTGCCAGCAGTTACAATAGCGGGAGAGGTAATGAGCAGTTCTTC.

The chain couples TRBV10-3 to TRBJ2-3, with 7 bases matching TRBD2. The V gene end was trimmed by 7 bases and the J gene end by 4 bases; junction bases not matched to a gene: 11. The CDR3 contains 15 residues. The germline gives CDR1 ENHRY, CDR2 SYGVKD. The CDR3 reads CAIMDSGLSADTQYF. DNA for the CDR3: TGTGCCATCATGGATAGCGGGCTTAGCGCAGATACGCAGTATTTT.

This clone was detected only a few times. The CDR3 loop reads CASSHAGEAFF. The DNA of the CDR3 is TGTGCCAGCAGCCACGCCGGTGAAGCTTTCTTT. The V and J genes are TRBV3-1 (or the pseudogene TRBV3-2) and TRBJ1-1; no firm D call. The germline V gene has CDR1 LGHDT and CDR2 YNNKEL (reference sequence). With 3 bases removed from V and 7 bases from J, the gap between germline ends came to 6 bases. The CDR3 covers 11 residues.

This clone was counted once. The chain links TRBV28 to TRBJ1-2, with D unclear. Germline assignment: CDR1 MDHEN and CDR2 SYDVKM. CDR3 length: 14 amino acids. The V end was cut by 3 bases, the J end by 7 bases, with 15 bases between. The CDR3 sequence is CASSFVAASRGYTF. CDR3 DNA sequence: TGTGCCAGCAGTTTTGTAGCAGCCTCTCGTGGCTACACCTTC.

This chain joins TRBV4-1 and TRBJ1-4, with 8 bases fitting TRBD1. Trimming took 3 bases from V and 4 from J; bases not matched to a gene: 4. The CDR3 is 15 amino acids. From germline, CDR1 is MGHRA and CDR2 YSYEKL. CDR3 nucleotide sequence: TGCGCCAGCAGCCAGGGACAGGCGCTTAATGAAAAACTGTTTTTT. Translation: CASSQGQALNEKLFF.

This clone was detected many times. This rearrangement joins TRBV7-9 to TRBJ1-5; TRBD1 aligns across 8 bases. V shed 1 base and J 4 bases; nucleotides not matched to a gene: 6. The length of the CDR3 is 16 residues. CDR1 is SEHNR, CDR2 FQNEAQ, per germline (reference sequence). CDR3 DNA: TGTGCCAGCAGCTTAGGGCAGGGGGCTGGAAATCAGCCCCAGCATTTT. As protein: CASSLGQGAGNQPQHF. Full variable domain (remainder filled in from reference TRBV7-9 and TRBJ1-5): DTGVSQNPRHKITKRGQNVTFRCDPISEHNRLYWYRQTLGQGPEFLTYFQNEAQLEKSRLLSDRFSAERPKGSFSTLEIQRTEQGDSAMYLCASSLGQGAGNQPQHFGDGTRLSIL.

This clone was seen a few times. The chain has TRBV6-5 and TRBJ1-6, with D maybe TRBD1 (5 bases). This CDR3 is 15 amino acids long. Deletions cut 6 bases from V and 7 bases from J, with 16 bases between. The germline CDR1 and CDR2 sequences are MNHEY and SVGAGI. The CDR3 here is CASRLGGAPNSPLHF. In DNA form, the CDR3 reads TGTGCCAGCAGACTCGGGGGAGCGCCCAATTCACCCCTCCACTTT.

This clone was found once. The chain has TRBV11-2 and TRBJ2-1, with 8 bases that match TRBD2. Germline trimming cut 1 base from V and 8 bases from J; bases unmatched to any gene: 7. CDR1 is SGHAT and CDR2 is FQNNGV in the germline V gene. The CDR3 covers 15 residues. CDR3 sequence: CASSLGSGVGYEQFF. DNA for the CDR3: TGTGCCAGCAGCTTAGGTAGCGGGGTGGGGTATGAGCAGTTCTTC.

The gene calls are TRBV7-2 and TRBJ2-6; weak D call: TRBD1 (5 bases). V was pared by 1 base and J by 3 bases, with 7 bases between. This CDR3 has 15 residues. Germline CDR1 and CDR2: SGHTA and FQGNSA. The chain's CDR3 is CASSLGGFGANVLTF. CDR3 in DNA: TGTGCCAGCAGCTTAGGGGGCTTTGGGGCCAACGTCCTGACTTTC. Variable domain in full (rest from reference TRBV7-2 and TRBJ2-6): GAGVSQSPSNKVTEKGKDVELRCDPISGHTALYWYRQSLGQGLEFLIYFQGNSAPDKSGLPSDRFSAERTGGSVSTLTIQRTQQEDSAVYLCASSLGGFGANVLTFGAGSRLTVL.

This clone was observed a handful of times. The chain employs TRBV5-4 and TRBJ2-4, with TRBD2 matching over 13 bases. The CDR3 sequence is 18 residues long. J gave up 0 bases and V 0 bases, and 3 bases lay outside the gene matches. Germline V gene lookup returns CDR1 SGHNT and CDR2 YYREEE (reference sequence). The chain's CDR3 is CASSLVGLAGLAKNIQYF. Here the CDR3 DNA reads TGTGCCAGCAGCTTGGTGGGACTAGCGGGACTAGCCAAAAACATTCAGTACTTC.

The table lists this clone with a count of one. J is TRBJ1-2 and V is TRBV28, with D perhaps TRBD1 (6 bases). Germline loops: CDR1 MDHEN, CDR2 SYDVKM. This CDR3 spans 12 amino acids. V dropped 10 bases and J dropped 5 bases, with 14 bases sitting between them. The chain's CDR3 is CANRDDKYGYTF. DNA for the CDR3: TGTGCCAACAGGGATGACAAGTATGGCTACACCTTC.

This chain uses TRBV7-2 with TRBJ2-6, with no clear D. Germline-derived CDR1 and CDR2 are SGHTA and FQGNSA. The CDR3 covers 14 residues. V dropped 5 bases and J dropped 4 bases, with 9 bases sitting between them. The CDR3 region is CASSPGPGANVLTF. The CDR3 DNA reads TGTGCCAGCAGCCCTGGGCCGGGGGCCAACGTCCTGACTTTC.

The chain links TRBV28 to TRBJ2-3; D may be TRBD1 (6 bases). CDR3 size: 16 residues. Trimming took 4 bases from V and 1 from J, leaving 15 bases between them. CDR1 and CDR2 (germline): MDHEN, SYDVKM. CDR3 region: CASSSPQGLGTDTQYF. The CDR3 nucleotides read TGTGCCAGCAGTTCCCCCCAGGGGCTGGGCACAGATACGCAGTATTTT.

The CDR3: CAWRGGSSYNEQFF. In DNA form, the CDR3 reads TGTGCCTGGAGGGGGGGAAGCTCCTACAATGAGCAGTTCTTC. The chain combines TRBV30 with TRBJ2-1; possible D gene TRBD2, 6 bases. Trimming took off 3 bases at V and 0 bases at J, with 9 bases between the two ends. This CDR3 has 14 residues. Germline V gives CDR1 GTSNPN, CDR2 SVGIG (reference sequence).

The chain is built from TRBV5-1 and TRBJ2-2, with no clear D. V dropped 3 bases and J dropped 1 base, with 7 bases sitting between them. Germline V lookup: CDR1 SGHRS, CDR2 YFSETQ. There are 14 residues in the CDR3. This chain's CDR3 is CASSYLENTGELFF. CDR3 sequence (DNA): TGCGCCAGCAGCTATCTAGAGAACACCGGGGAGCTGTTTTTT.

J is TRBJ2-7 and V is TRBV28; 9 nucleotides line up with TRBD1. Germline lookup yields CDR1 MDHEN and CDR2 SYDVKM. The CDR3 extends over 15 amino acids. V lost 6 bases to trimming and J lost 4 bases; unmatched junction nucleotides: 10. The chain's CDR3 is CASSPSGTGKYEQYF. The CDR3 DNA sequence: TGTGCCAGCAGCCCTTCCGGGACAGGGAAATACGAGCAGTACTTC.

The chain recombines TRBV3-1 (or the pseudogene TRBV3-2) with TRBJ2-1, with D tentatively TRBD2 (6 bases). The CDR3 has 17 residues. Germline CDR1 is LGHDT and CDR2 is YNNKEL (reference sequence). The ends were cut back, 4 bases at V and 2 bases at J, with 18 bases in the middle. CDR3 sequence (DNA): TGTGCCAGCAGCCGGTATTGGGAGGACTGGACCTACAATGAGCAGTTCTTC. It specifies CASSRYWEDWTYNEQFF.

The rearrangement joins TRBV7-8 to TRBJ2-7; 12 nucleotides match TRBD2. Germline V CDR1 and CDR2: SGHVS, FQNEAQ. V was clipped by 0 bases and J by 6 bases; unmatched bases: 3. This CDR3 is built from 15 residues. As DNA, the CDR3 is TGTGCCAGCAGCTTAGCTCTAGCGGGAGGGGCCGAGCAGTACTTC. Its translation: CASSLALAGGAEQYF.